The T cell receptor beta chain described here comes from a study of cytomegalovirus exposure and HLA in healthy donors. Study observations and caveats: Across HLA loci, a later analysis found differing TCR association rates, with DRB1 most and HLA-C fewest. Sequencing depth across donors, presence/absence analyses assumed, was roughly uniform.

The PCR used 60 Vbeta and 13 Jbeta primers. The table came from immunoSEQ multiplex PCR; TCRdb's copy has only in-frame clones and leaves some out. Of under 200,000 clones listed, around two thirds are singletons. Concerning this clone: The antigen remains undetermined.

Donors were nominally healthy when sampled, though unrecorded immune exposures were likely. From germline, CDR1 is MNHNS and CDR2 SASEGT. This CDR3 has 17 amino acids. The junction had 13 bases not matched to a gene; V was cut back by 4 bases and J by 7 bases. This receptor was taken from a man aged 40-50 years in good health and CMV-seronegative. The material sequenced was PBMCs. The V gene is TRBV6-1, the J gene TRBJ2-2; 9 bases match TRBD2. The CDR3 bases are TGTGCCAGCAGTGCTACTTTAGCGGGAGTCGAGAACGGGGAGCTGTTTTTT. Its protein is CASSATLAGVENGELFF.